The present T cell receptor (beta chain) was sequenced within a study of T cells in localized non-small cell lung cancer. Sequencing used immunoSEQ multiplex PCR; TCRdb keeps in-frame clones, though not all of them. The data show 70,000 or so clones, with about four fifths seen just once and 1% to 1.5% held by the top ten. V was pared by 5 bases and J by 7 bases, with 16 bases between. CDR3 length: 14 residues. Looked up from germline, CDR1 is SGHAT and CDR2 is FQNNGV. This chain uses TRBV11-2 with TRBJ2-3; D unresolved. The sequences come from peripheral blood, collected before any cancer treatment. This sequence was found in an older female donor with stage I lung adenocarcinoma. Here the CDR3 DNA reads TGTGCCAGCAGCGCCCCCTACCGCTCGAATACGCAGTATTTT. Translation: CASSAPYRSNTQYF.